This T cell receptor (beta chain) was recorded in a study of blood T cell repertoires in COVID-19. About the study: Samples representing acute and convalescent COVID-19 were sourced from the United States, Italy and Spain.

V shed 7 bases and J shed 7 bases, with 14 bases lying between them. The CDR3 sequence is 13 residues long. Germline assignment: CDR1 MNHEY and CDR2 SVGAGI. Original processing notes: Estimated nucleated cell counts came from reference gene primer amplification. TCRdb's table, derived via immunoSEQ multiplex PCR, lists solely in-frame clones and lacks some. Clone size and V and J calls were adopted from that table, with D and trimming inferred from the DNA. There are about 360,000 clones in the sample; 75% to 90% occur only once, and 7% to 7.5% lies in the top ten. The sequenced sample consisted of peripheral blood. This clonotype originated in an older woman with COVID-19, enrolled during active disease. The chain uses TRBV6-5 and TRBJ1-5; the D is unclear. The CDR3 DNA reads TGTGCCAGCAATACTATGCCGAGCCAGCCCCAGCATTTT. It codes for CASNTMPSQPQHF.